The 4 T cell receptor beta chains listed next were all sequenced from one sample in a study of patients and donors after allogeneic stem cell transplantation. TCRdb recomputed calls from the RT-PCR reads with MiXCR, one row per CDR3 protein. Of 150,000 to 200,000 distinct CDR3 sequences listed, 20% to 25% are singletons. Sequenced sample: blood, either unsorted or a sorted T cell fraction (not recorded which). These receptors were collected from a human donor who was either an allogeneic HSCT recipient or a stem cell or donor lymphocyte infusion donor (not recorded which). It is not recorded whose cells these are; they may come from a transplant donor.

This sequence joins TRBV6-1 and TRBJ1-3, with D unresolved. Trimming stripped 8 bases from V and 0 bases from J, with 11 bases between. The V gene's germline CDR1 is MNHNS and CDR2 SASEGT. This CDR3 is built from 14 residues. In nucleotides, the CDR3 is TGTGCCAGCGCCCCACAACCCTCTGGAAACACCATATATTTT. It specifies CASAPQPSGNTIYF.

This clonotype has only a few counts. The chain joins TRBV20-1 to TRBJ1-6, with D perhaps TRBD1 (5 bases). The CDR3 is 13 amino acids. Looked up from germline, CDR1 is DFQATT and CDR2 is SNEGSKA (reference sequence). Trimming removed 5 bases from V and 7 bases from J, with 12 bases in between. This chain's CDR3 is CSAGGLGNSPLHF. CDR3 bases: TGCAGTGCTGGGGGACTGGGGAATTCACCCCTCCACTTT.

This clonotype was seen a handful of times. This sequence joins TRBV20-1 and TRBJ1-4; D is uncertain. Looked up from germline, CDR1 is DFQATT and CDR2 is SNEGSKA (reference sequence). The CDR3 is 16 amino acids. V was cut by 0 bases and J by 7 bases, with 18 bases left in between. Here the CDR3 reads CSARDHFPQRAEKLFF. In DNA, the CDR3 is TGCAGTGCTAGAGATCACTTCCCCCAACGGGCTGAAAAACTGTTTTTT.

This clonotype showed up just a few times. The chain is built from TRBV5-1 and TRBJ2-6; no reliable D call. This CDR3 spans 15 amino acids. The V gene lost 4 bases and the J gene lost 0 bases, with 8 bases spanning the gap. Germline CDR1 reads SGHRS; CDR2 reads YFSETQ. CDR3 coding DNA: TGCGCCAGCAGCCCATCCTTCTCTGGGGCCAACGTCCTGACTTTC. Protein sequence: CASSPSFSGANVLTF.